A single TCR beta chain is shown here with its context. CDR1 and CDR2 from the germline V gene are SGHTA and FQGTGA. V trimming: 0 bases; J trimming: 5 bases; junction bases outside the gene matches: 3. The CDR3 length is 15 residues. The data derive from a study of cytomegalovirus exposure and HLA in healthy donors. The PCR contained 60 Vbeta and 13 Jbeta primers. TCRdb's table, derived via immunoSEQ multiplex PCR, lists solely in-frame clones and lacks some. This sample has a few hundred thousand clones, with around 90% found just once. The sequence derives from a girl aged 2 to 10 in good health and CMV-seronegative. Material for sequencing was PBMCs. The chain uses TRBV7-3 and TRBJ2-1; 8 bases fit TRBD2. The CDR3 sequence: CASSLTRGANNEQFF. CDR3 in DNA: TGTGCCAGCAGCTTAACGCGGGGGGCCAACAATGAGCAGTTCTTC.